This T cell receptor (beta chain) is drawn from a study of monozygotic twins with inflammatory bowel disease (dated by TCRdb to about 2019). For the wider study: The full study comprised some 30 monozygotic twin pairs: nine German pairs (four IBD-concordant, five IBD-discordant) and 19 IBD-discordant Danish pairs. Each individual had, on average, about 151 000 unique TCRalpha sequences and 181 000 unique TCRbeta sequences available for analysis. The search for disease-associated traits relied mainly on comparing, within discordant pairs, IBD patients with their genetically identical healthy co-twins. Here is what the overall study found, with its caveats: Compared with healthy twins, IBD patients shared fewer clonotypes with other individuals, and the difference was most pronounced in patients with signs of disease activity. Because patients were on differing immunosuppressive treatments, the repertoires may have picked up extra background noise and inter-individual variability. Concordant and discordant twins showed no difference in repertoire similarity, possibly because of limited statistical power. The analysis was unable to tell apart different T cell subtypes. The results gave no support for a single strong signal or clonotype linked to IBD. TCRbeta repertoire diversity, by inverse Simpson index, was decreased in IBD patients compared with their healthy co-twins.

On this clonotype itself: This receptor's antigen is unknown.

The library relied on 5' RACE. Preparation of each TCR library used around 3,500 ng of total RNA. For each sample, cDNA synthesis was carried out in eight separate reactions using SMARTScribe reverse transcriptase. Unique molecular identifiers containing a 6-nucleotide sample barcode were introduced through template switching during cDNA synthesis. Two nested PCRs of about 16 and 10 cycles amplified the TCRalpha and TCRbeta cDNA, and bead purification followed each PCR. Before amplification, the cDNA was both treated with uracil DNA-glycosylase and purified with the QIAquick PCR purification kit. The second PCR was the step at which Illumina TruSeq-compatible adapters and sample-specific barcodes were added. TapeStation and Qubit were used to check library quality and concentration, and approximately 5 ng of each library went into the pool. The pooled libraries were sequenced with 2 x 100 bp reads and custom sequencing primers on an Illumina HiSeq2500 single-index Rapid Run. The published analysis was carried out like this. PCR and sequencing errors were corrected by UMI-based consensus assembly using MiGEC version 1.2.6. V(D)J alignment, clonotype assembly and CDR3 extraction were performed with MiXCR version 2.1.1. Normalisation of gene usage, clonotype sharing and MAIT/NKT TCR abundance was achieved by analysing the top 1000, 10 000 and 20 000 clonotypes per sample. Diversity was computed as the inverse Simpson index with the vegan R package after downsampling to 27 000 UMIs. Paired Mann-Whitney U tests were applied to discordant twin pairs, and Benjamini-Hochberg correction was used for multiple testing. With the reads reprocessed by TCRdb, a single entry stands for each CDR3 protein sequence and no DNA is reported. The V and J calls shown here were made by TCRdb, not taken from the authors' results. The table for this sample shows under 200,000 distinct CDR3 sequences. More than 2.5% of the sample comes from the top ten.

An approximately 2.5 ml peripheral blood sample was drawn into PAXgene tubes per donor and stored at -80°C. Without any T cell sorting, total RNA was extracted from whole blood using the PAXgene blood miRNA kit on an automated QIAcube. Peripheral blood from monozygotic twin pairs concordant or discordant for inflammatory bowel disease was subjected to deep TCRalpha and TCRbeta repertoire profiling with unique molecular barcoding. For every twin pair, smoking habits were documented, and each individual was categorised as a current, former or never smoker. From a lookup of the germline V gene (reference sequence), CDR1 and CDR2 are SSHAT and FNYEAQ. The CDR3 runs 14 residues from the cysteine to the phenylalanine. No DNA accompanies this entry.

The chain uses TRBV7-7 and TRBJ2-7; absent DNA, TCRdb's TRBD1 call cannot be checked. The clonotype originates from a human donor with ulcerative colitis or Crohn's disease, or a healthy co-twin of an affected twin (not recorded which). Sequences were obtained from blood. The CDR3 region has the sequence CASSLEGVSTEQYF.